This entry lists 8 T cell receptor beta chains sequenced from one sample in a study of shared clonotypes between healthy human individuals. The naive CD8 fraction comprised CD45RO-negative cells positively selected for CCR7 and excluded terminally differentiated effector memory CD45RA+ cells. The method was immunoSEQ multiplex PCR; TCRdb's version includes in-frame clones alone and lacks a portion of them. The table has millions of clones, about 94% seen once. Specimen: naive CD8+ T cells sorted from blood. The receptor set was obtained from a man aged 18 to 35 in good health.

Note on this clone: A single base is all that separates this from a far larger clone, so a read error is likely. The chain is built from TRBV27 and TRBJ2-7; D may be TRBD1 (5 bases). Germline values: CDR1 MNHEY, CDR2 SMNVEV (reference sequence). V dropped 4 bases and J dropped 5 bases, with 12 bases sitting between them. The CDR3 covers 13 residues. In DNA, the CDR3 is TGTGCCAGCAGTTCCCCCTGGGGCGACGAGCAGTACTTC. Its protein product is CASSSPWGDEQYF.

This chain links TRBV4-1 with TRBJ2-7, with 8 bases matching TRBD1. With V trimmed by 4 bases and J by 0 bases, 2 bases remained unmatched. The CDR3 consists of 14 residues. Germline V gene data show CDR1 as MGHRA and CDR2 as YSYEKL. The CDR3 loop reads CASSRGQVSYEQYF. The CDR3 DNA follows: TGCGCCAGCAGCCGGGGACAGGTCTCCTACGAGCAGTACTTC.

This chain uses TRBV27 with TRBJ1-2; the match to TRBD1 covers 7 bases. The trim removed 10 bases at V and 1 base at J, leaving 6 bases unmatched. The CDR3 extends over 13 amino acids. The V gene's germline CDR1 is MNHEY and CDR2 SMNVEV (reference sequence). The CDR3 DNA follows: TGTGCCACTCAGGGGGGGCTTAACTATGGCTACACCTTC. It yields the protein CATQGGLNYGYTF.

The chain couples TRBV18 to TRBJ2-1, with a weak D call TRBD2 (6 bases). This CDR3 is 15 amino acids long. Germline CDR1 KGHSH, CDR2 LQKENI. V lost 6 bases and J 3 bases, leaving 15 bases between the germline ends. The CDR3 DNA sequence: TGTGCCAGCTCCCCTCGGGAGCAGAACTACAATGAGCAGTTCTTC. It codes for CASSPREQNYNEQFF.

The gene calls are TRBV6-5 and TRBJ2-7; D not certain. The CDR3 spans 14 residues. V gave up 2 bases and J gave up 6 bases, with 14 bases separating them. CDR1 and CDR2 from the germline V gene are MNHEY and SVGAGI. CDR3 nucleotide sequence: TGTGCCAGCAGTTACCTCGAAGGTACGGCCGAGCAGTACTTC. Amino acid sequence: CASSYLEGTAEQYF.

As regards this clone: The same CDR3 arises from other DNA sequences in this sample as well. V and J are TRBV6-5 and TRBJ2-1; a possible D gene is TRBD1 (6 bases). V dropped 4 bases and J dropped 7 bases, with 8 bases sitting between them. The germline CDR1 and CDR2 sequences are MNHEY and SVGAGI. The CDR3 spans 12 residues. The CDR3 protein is CASSSGANEQFF. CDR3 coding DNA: TGTGCCAGCAGTTCAGGGGCTAATGAGCAGTTCTTC.

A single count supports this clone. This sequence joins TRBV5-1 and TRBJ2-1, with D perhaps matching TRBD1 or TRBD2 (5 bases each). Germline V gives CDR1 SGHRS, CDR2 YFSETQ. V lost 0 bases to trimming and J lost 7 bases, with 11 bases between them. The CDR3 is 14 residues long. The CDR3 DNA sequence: TGCGCCAGCAGCTTGGTAATGGGGGTTAATGAGCAGTTCTTC. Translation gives CASSLVMGVNEQFF. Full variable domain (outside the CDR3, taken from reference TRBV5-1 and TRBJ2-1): KAGVTQTPRYLIKTRGQQVTLSCSPISGHRSVSWYQQTPGQGLQFLFEYFSETQRNKGNFPGRFSGRQFSNSRSEMNVSTLELGDSALYLCASSLVMGVNEQFFGPGTRLTVL.

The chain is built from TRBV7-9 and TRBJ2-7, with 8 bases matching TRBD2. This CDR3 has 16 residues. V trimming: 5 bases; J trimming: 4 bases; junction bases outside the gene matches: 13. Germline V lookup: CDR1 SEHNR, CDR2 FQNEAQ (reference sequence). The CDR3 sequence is CASSPREGSGPYEQYF. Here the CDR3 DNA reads TGTGCCAGCAGCCCCCGGGAGGGCTCCGGCCCTTACGAGCAGTACTTC.